This T cell receptor beta chain was sequenced in a study of shared clonotypes between healthy human individuals. Study results and caveats: Some naive CD4 clonotypes, roughly 5%, turned up in common across a few donors.

V lost 5 bases to trimming and J lost 8 bases, with 12 bases between them. Germline V gene lookup returns CDR1 MDHEN and CDR2 SYDVKM. The CDR3 spans 13 residues. This table comes from immunoSEQ multiplex PCR, and its TCRdb copy is limited to in-frame clones, with some not included. The table has roughly 1,100,000 clones, around 76% seen once. With respect to this clone: Its antigen is unidentified.

Division of CD4+ cells produced a CD45RA+ naive subset and a CD45RA-negative memory subset. This TCR was sampled from a man aged 18 to 30 in good health. J is TRBJ1-4 and V is TRBV28; no reliable D call. The source material was memory CD4+ T cells sorted from blood. This sample's subset: CD45RA-negative fraction. This CDR3 is CASSPHNGEKLFF. The CDR3, as DNA: TGTGCCAGCAGTCCCCATAATGGCGAAAAACTGTTTTTT.